This TCR beta chain was recorded in a study of blood T cell repertoires in COVID-19. Trimming left V 5 bases short and J 6 bases short, with 17 bases between. The CDR3 runs 14 residues. Germline loops: CDR1 LNHDA, CDR2 SQIVND (reference sequence). In the study's own analysis: Scientists estimated how many nucleated cells there were by amplifying reference gene primers. Measured with immunoSEQ multiplex PCR; TCRdb has only the in-frame clones, and not every one. The DNA was the basis for D and trimming; V, J and clone size are from that table. The sample holds over 60,000 clones, around four fifths seen once.

This TCR was sampled from a human donor in a cohort sampled during active COVID-19. The chain uses TRBV19 and TRBJ2-7, with D maybe TRBD1 (6 bases). Source material: peripheral blood. CDR3 sequence: CASSLQGRTGEQYF. CDR3 sequence (DNA): TGTGCCAGTAGTTTACAGGGACGGACGGGCGAGCAGTACTTC. The variable domain in full, completed from reference TRBV19 and TRBJ2-7, reads DGGITQSPKYLFRKEGQNVTLSCEQNLNHDAMYWYRQDPGQGLRLIYYSQIVNDFQKGDIAEGYSVSREKKESFPLTVTSAQKNPTAFYLCASSLQGRTGEQYFGPGTRLTVT.